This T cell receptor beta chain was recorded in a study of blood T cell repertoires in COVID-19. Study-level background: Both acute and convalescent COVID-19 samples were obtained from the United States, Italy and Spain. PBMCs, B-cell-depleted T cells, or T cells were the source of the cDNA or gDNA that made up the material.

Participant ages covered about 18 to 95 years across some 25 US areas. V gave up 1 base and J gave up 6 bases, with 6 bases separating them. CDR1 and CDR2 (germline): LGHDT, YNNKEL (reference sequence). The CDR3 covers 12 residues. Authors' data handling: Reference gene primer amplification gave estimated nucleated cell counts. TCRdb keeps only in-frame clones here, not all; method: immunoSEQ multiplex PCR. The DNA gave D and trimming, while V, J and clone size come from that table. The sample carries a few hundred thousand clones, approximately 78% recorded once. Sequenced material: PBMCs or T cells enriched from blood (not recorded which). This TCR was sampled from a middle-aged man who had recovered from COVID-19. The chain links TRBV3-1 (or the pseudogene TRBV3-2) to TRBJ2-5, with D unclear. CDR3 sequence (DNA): TGTGCCAGCAGCCAAGTCGAGAAGACCCAGTACTTC. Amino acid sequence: CASSQVEKTQYF.